This passage covers 19 T cell receptor beta chains from one sample sequenced in a study of T cells after yellow fever vaccination (dated by TCRdb to between 2019 and 2020). Per the publication, the treatment or condition label means: live attenuated yellow fever vaccine strain. Library method: 5' RACE. TCRdb names Illumina HiSeq 2500 as the instrument used. TCRdb took the public reads, trimmed them with fastp at Q25, ran MiXCR for clone calling and kept in-frame beta chains. Records with the same CDR3 protein are collapsed into one entry carrying the most frequent genes and DNA. This sample holds 150,000 to 200,000 distinct CDR3 sequences; around 7.2% were observed only once. The ten largest clones take up more than 2.5% of the sample. The sequenced sample was CD4+ T cells sorted from PBMCs, obtained 5 days after the first yellow fever vaccination. The receptors were sampled from a man aged 18 to 29 who received the YFV17D yellow fever vaccine.

The chain joins TRBV7-9 to TRBJ2-7; D remains unclear. V was shortened by 4 bases and J by 6 bases, with 13 bases between the two germline ends. CDR1 SEHNR and CDR2 FQNEAQ come from the germline V gene (reference sequence). The CDR3 totals 13 residues. DNA of the CDR3: TGTGCCAGCAGCTCCAGGCTCCTCTGCGAGCAGTACGTC. Translation: CASSSRLLCEQYV.

The gene calls are TRBV6-5 and TRBJ1-2; D call uncertain. Trimming shortened V by 6 bases and J by 5 bases, and 13 bases separated the two germline ends. The germline CDR1 and CDR2 sequences are MNHEY and SVGAGI. The CDR3 has 13 amino acids. CDR3 sequence (DNA): TGTGCCAGCAGATACGGACGGCAATATGGCTACACCTTC. It is translated as CASRYGRQYGYTF.

This clonotype occurred many times. V is TRBV5-1 and J is TRBJ2-3, with 9 nucleotides matching TRBD2. Losses at the gene ends were 4 bases for V and 2 bases for J; bases not matched to a gene: 2. CDR3 length equals 14 residues. Germline assignment: CDR1 SGHRS and CDR2 YFSETQ. CDR3 sequence reads: CASSRTSDTDTQYF. CDR3 nucleotide sequence: TGCGCCAGCAGCAGGACTAGCGACACAGATACGCAGTATTTT.

In this sample, this clonotype turned up many times. The CDR3 spells CASSLTVIDIQYF. The CDR3 DNA reads TGTGCCAGCAGCTTAACAGTAATAGACATTCAGTACTTC. The rearrangement links TRBV7-8 to TRBJ2-4; D not certain. Germline V gene sequence: CDR1 SGHVS, CDR2 FQNEAQ. V was trimmed by 2 bases and J by 8 bases, leaving 10 bases between them. There are 13 residues in the CDR3.

The rearrangement links TRBV20-1 to TRBJ1-6; D call uncertain. The CDR3 length is 15 residues. Trimming removed 2 bases at V and 9 bases at J, with 17 bases between. Germline values: CDR1 DFQATT, CDR2 SNEGSKA (reference sequence). The CDR3 protein is CSARFGNPFGSPLHF. The CDR3 bases are TGCAGTGCTAGATTTGGGAACCCCTTTGGTTCACCCCTCCACTTT.

V is TRBV7-9 and J is TRBJ1-2; D is possibly TRBD1 (5 bases). CDR3 length equals 15 residues. The germline V gene encodes CDR1 SEHNR and CDR2 FQNEAQ (reference sequence). Trimming removed 2 bases at V and 0 bases at J, with 10 bases between. CDR3 amino acids: CASSLYAGTNYGYTF. Written as DNA, the CDR3 is TGTGCCAGCAGCTTATATGCAGGGACTAACTATGGCTACACCTTC.

This clonotype showed up many times. The genes are TRBV20-1 and TRBJ2-3, with TRBD1 matching over 10 bases. The V gene end was trimmed by 4 bases and the J gene end by 5 bases; junction bases not matched to a gene: 9. CDR1 is DFQATT and CDR2 is SNEGSKA in the germline V gene (reference sequence). The CDR3 is made up of 15 amino acids. The DNA of the CDR3 is TGCAGTGCTATACCCGGGACAGGGGTAAAAGATACGCAGTATTTT. Its translation is CSAIPGTGVKDTQYF.

This clonotype appeared many times. The CDR3 protein is CASSLTWSGWQFF. CDR3 sequence (DNA): TGTGCCAGCAGCCTCACTTGGTCGGGTTGGCAGTTCTTC. The gene calls are TRBV12-3 or TRBV12-4 and TRBJ2-1; D is unclear. Trimming took off 6 bases at V and 12 bases at J, with 18 bases between the two ends. The CDR3 is 13 residues long.

This clonotype was seen many times. The CDR3 loop is CSVSNVGEQYV. DNA for the CDR3: TGCAGCGTTTCGAATGTGGGGGAGCAGTACGTC. The gene calls are TRBV29-1 and TRBJ2-7; the D is unclear. The germline V gene encodes CDR1 SQVTM and CDR2 ANQGSEA. Deletions cut 5 bases from V and 7 bases from J, with 12 bases between. The CDR3 has 11 residues.

The table lists this clonotype with a few counts. The rearrangement joins TRBV7-3 to TRBJ1-2; weak D call: TRBD1 (6 bases). Deletions cut 2 bases from V and 8 bases from J, with 12 bases between. CDR3 length: 13 residues. Germline CDR1 SGHTA, CDR2 FQGTGA. The CDR3 region has the DNA TGTGCCAGCAGCTTAGACGGGGGCGGGGGCTACACCTTC. This sequence encodes CASSLDGGGGYTF.

This clonotype was detected once. A read error may explain this, as a much larger clone is one base away. This chain links TRBV6-2 or TRBV6-3 with TRBJ1-2; D ambiguous. This CDR3 has 11 residues. Germline CDR1 MNHEY, CDR2 SVGEGT. CDR3 region: CAGSFFEGYTF. CDR3 nucleotides: TGTGCCGGCAGCTTCTTCGAGGGCTACACCTTC.

The gene calls are TRBV5-5 and TRBJ1-5, with 9 bases that match TRBD1. This CDR3 is 15 amino acids long. J gave up 5 bases and V 6 bases, and 9 bases lay outside the gene matches. Germline-derived CDR1 and CDR2 are SGHKS and YYEKEE (reference sequence). DNA of the CDR3: TGTGCCAGCACCGCGACAGGGGGATTGGATCAGCCCCAGCATTTT. It translates to CASTATGGLDQPQHF.

This clonotype was counted ten times or more. The rearrangement links TRBV7-8 to TRBJ2-1; the D gene is possibly TRBD1 (5 bases). This CDR3 has 16 residues. V lost 1 base, J lost 2 bases, and 12 bases lay in between. The germline V gene has CDR1 SGHVS and CDR2 FQNEAQ. The CDR3: CASSLVGGAAYNEQFF. The CDR3 nucleotides read TGTGCCAGCAGCTTAGTGGGTGGGGCCGCCTACAATGAGCAGTTCTTC. Filled out from reference TRBV7-8 and TRBJ2-1, the complete variable domain reads GAGVSQSPRYKVAKRGQDVALRCDPISGHVSLFWYQQALGQGPEFLTYFQNEAQLDKSGLPSDRFFAERPEGSVSTLKIQRTQQEDSAVYLCASSLVGGAAYNEQFFGPGTRLTVL.

The chain is built from TRBV5-6 and TRBJ1-2, with a possible D match to TRBD1 (6 bases). Trimming removed 6 bases at V and 4 bases at J, with 16 bases between. CDR3 length equals 14 residues. From germline, CDR1 is SGHDT and CDR2 YYEEEE. DNA for the CDR3: TGTGCCAGCAACGACAGGTGGCAAGGCTATGGCTACACCTTC. This translates into CASNDRWQGYGYTF.

Comment on this clonotype: Being one base from a much bigger clone, this may be a read error. The CDR3 nucleotides read TGCAGTGTCGAGAATGAGCAGTTCTTC. It yields the protein CSVENEQFF. The chain combines TRBV20-1 with TRBJ2-1; D not certain. Deletions cut 7 bases from V and 7 bases from J, with 5 bases between. The CDR3 runs 9 residues. Germline loops: CDR1 DFQATT, CDR2 SNEGSKA (reference sequence).

This clonotype was observed at least ten times. The rearrangement links TRBV12-5 to TRBJ2-3; weak D call: TRBD2 (6 bases). Germline lookup yields CDR1 LGHNT and CDR2 FRNRAP. V shed 5 bases and J shed 8 bases, with 20 bases lying between them. The CDR3 length is 15 residues. For the CDR3, the DNA is TGTGCTAGTGGTCCCGGGACTGCCAACCTCGGTACGCAGTATTTT. Protein: CASGPGTANLGTQYF.

This clonotype was found a few times. J is TRBJ2-5 and V is TRBV4-2; TRBD2 matches at 7 bases. V dropped 0 bases and J dropped 0; count of bases not matched to a gene: 7. CDR3 size: 17 residues. Germline-derived CDR1 and CDR2 are LGHNA and YNFKEQ. CDR3 bases: TGTGCCAGCAGCCAAGAACCCCTAGCGGTGTACCAAGAGACCCAGTACTTC. This sequence encodes CASSQEPLAVYQETQYF.

This clonotype was detected only once. The chain combines TRBV7-9 with TRBJ1-1, with D perhaps TRBD1 (6 bases). Germline-derived CDR1 and CDR2 are SEHNR and FQNEAQ (reference sequence). This CDR3 comprises 14 residues. The ends were cut back, 1 base at V and 3 bases at J, with 9 bases in the middle. The CDR3 loop is CASSLGSGDTEAFF. The CDR3 DNA is TGTGCCAGCAGCTTAGGTTCAGGGGACACTGAAGCTTTCTTT.

This clonotype was observed many times. The chain couples TRBV4-1 to TRBJ2-3, with 7 bases aligning to TRBD1. Germline V gives CDR1 MGHRA, CDR2 YSYEKL. CDR3 length: 19 residues. V shed 4 bases and J 4 bases; nucleotides not matched to a gene: 20. In DNA form, the CDR3 reads TGCGCCAGCAGCCCACTGGTTAGGGGGCCGGGATTGTTCGCAGATACGCAGTATTTT. Translated: CASSPLVRGPGLFADTQYF.